This T cell receptor beta chain was obtained from a study of T cell responses to AZD1222 COVID-19 vaccine (TCRdb year 2021). For context, the study as a whole: TCR sequencing was performed for 230 to 250 trial participants, of whom some 200 were given two doses of AZD1222 and around 25 were given two doses of MenACWY control vaccine. Trial participants were enrolled into age subgroups of 18-55, 56-69 and 70-plus years, which contained around 140, 26 and 57 TCR-sequenced participants, respectively. The paper as a whole reports these results and caveats: Vaccine-associated CD4 TCRs spanned the whole spike protein, with dominant responses in regions 160-218 and 743-854. A significant rise in spike-specific TCR breadth and depth was observed after two AZD1222 doses relative to day 0 and relative to MenACWY recipients. In the small 56-69-year group, the increase in depth fell short of significance, most likely because of low power. Participants were mostly white British, with more females than males. The authors suggested clonal diversity may have been underestimated. Because no samples from the day 14 peak response were available, repertoires could be characterized only after the peak T cell response. Only five to seven AZD1222 recipients were SARS-CoV-2 seropositive at baseline, limiting conclusions about previously exposed vaccinees. Nearly half of unique spike-specific TCRs reportedly recognized epitopes outside regions mutated in the B.1.351 and B.1.1.7 variants.

The CDR3 regions of human TCRbeta chains were subjected to immunosequencing. Turning to the authors' computational methods: Repertoire TCRs were matched against a reference library of SARS-CoV-2-specific TCRs generated with the MIRA antigen-specificity platform. Breadth was defined as the fraction of unique TCRs that were SARS-CoV-2-associated. Depth was defined as the fraction of total T cells that were SARS-CoV-2-associated. Each spike-specific TCR was assigned to its reactive spike region and to a CD4 or CD8 class using the MIRA data. Log10-transformed breadth and depth values were compared by one-way ANOVA with Sidak's multiple comparisons tests. TCRdb obtained this table from immuneACCESS and retained in-frame rearrangements with V and J assigned. These tables miss some clones; where compared with another copy, unresolved V genes account for less than half of the shortfall, and the remainder is unexplained. D and trimming were read from the DNA, whereas the V and J calls and clone size are those reported in that table. This sample is represented by some 180,000 clones; around 90% of them were singletons. Together, the top ten hold around 1.9% of the sample.

V drops 0 bases and J drops 2 bases, leaving 13 bases in between. The CDR3, from cysteine to phenylalanine, totals 16 residues. The kept DNA is CDR3 alone, 48 bases in frame from the first base. CDR1 and CDR2 are drawn from the germline V gene: ENHRY, SYGVKD. On this clone itself: The specificity of this receptor is unknown. No base qualities exist here, and no much larger clone lies one base off it.

According to the study, the label for this sample's time point signals: about 28 days (+/-7) after the second vaccine dose. AZD1222 recipients given second doses at about 4 weeks or at about 12 weeks were pooled, since spike-specific TCR depth and breadth were not found to differ between the two schedules. Vaccinee samples came from UK trials COV001 and COV002, including a single-blind randomized controlled phase 2/3 trial of AZD1222 (ChAdOx1 nCoV-19) in healthy adults. For TCRbeta chain sequencing, PBMC samples from trial participants were taken at day 0 and at day 28 after the second dose. The chain is made from TRBV10-3 and TRBJ1-1; no D gene call is confident. Sequences were derived from peripheral blood, sampled 28 days after the second AZD1222 dose. This TCR was sampled from an adult who received the AZD1222 COVID-19 vaccine. The DNA reads TGTGCCATCAGTGAGTCTCGTTCCGGGTATAACACTGAAGCTTTCTTT. This encodes CAISESRSGYNTEAFF.